One sample yielded the 4 T cell receptor beta chains listed below, sequenced in a study of STAT5B mutations in CD4+ large granular lymphocyte leukemia. This table comes from immunoSEQ multiplex PCR, and its TCRdb copy is limited to in-frame clones, with some not included. Altogether over 25,000 clones are present, 80% to 85% being singletons, with the ten largest covering 0.25% to 0.35%. Sequences were obtained from CD4+ T cells from blood buffy coats. These receptor sequences come from a human donor in good health.

The rearrangement joins TRBV11-2 to TRBJ2-1, with 12 bases that match TRBD2. The CDR3 runs to 15 residues. Germline CDR1 is SGHAT and CDR2 is FQNNGV. The V and J ends lost 4 bases and 6 bases, in that order; junction bases with no gene match: 4. The CDR3 region is CASSSGTSGFNEQFF. The CDR3 DNA sequence: TGTGCCAGCAGCTCCGGGACTAGCGGGTTCAATGAGCAGTTCTTC.

The rearrangement links TRBV18 to TRBJ1-5; possible D gene TRBD1, 5 bases. The CDR3 totals 13 residues. Trimming removed 2 bases at V and 5 bases at J, with 7 bases between. Germline lookup yields CDR1 KGHSH and CDR2 LQKENI. CDR3 sequence: CASSPGRDQPQHF. The CDR3 DNA sequence: TGTGCCAGCTCACCAGGCAGGGATCAGCCCCAGCATTTT.

The V and J genes are TRBV7-2 and TRBJ2-7, with D maybe TRBD2 (6 bases). Between the trimmed V and J ends, which lost 1 base and 7 bases, there was a span of 14 bases. The CDR3 extends over 14 amino acids. Germline V gene data show CDR1 as SGHTA and CDR2 as FQGNSA. CDR3: CASSLDWREWEQYF. CDR3 sequence (DNA): TGTGCCAGCAGCTTAGACTGGCGGGAATGGGAGCAGTACTTC.

The V call is TRBV21-1, the J call TRBJ2-2; TRBD1 reflects the table's D call only, with no check against the DNA. TRBV21-1 is a pseudogene. The CDR3 sequence is 15 residues long. CDR3: CASNLRTTNTGELFF. DNA for the CDR3: TGTGCCAGCAACCTTAGGACAACGAACACCGGGGAGCTGTTTTTT.